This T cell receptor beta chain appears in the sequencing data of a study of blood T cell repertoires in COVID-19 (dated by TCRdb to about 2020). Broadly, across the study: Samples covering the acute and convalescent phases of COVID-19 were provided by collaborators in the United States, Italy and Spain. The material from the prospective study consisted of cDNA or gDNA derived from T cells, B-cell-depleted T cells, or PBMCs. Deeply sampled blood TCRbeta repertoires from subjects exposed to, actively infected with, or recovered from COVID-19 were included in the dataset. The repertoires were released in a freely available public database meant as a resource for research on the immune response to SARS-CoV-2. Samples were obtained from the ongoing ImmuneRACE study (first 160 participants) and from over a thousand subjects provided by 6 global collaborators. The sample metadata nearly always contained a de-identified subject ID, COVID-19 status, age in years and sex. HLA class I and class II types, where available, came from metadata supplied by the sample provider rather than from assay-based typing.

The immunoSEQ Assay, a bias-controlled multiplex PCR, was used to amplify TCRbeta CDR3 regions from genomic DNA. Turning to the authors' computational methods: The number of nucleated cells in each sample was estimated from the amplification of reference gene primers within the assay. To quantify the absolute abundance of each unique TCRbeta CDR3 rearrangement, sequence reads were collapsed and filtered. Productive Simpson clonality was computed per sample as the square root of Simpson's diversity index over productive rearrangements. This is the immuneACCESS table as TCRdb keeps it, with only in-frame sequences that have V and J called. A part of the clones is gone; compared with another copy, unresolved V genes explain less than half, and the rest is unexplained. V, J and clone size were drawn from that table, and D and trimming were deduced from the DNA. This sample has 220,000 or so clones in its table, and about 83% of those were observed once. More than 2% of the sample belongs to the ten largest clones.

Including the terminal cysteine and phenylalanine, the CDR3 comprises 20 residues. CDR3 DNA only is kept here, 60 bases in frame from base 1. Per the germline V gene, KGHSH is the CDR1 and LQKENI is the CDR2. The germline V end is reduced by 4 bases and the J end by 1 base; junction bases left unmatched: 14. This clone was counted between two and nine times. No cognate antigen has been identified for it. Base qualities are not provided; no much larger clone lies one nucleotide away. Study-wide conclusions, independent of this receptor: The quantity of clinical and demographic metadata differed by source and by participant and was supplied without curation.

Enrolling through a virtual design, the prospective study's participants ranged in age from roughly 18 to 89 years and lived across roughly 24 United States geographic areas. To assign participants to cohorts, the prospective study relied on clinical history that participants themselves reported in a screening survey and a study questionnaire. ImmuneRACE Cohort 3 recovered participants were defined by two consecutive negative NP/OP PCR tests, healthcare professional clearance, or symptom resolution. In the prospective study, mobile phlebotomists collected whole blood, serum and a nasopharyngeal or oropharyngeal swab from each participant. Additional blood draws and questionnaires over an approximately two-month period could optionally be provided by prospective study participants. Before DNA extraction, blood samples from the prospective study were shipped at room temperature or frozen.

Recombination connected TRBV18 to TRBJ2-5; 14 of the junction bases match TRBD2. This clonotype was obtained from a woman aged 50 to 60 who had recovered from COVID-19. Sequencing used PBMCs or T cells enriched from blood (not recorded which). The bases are TGTGCCAGCTCACAGATTCCCGGGACTAGCGGGAGAAGACGCCAAGAGACCCAGTACTTC. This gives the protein CASSQIPGTSGRRRQETQYF.